One T cell receptor beta chain is described in this entry. Clones were sequenced by immunoSEQ multiplex PCR, and TCRdb holds only the in-frame ones, with some missing. The sample gives 250,000 to 300,000 clones, about 89% of which show up once; 0.9% to 1% is in the top ten. The sample belongs to a study of blood T cell repertoires in COVID-19. The wider study: PBMCs, B-cell-depleted T cells, or T cells provided the cDNA or gDNA that made up the material.

The sequenced sample consisted of peripheral blood. This receptor was obtained from a woman aged 40 to 50 who had recovered from COVID-19.

CDR3 nucleotides: TGTGCCAGCAGCCTGGGACTAGCCATCCAAGAGACCCAGTACTTC. Its translation is CASSLGLAIQETQYF. The chain links TRBV11-2 to TRBJ2-5, with 9 nucleotides matching TRBD2. V shed 5 bases and J 1 base; nucleotides not matched to a gene: 5. The CDR3 runs 15 residues. Germline CDR1 reads SGHAT; CDR2 reads FQNNGV.